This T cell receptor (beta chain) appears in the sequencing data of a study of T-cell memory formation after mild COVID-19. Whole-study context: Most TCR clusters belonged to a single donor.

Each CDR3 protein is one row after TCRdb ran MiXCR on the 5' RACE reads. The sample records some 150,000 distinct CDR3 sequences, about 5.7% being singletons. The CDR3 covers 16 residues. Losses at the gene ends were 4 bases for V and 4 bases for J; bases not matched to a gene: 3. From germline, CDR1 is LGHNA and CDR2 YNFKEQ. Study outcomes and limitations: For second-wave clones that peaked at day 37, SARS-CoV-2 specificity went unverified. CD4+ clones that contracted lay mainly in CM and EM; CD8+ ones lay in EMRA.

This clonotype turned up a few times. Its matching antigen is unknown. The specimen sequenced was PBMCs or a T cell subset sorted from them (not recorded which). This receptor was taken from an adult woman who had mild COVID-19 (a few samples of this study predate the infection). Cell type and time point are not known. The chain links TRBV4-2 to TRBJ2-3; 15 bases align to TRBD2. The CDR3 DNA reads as TGTGCCAGCAGCCGGACTAGCGGGGGGGCAGCAGATACGCAGTATTTT. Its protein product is CASSRTSGGAADTQYF.